These T cell receptor beta chains were read from a single sample in a study of CD8 T cells in Susac syndrome. Using its own MiXCR run on the immunoSEQ multiplex PCR reads, TCRdb lists one record per CDR3 protein. This sample has approximately 200,000 distinct CDR3 sequences, with about 96% found just once. The sequenced material came from CD4+ T cells from PBMCs. The receptors here all came from a human donor with multiple sclerosis. The CDR3 runs from the conserved cysteine through the conserved F or W. The order of the fields is clone size, V gene, D gene, J gene, CDR3 DNA, CDR3 protein. A D gene is named only where the DNA matches it firmly. Clone size, where shown, is once, few, many, or a class for clones that have expanded.

clone size: NA; V gene: TRBV10-3; D gene: TRBD2; J gene: TRBJ2-1; CDR3 DNA: TGTGCCATCAGTGGCGGGGGGCCCGGGCAGTTCTTC; CDR3 protein: CAISGGGPGQFF
clone size: NA; V gene: TRBV23-1; D gene: NA; J gene: TRBJ2-1; CDR3 DNA: TGCGCCAGCACACCCGGACGCCTGTCCTACAATGAGCAGTTCTTC; CDR3 protein: CASTPGRLSYNEQFF
clone size: NA; V gene: TRBV14; D gene: NA; J gene: TRBJ2-7; CDR3 DNA: TGTGCCAGCAGCCAAGTAACTAGACAGTTTGGCTACGAGCAGTACTTC; CDR3 protein: CASSQVTRQFGYEQYF
clone size: NA; V gene: TRBV9; D gene: NA; J gene: TRBJ2-1; CDR3 DNA: TGTGCCAGCAGCAGGCTAGGGGATGAGCAGTTCTTC; CDR3 protein: CASSRLGDEQFF
clone size: NA; V gene: TRBV30; D gene: NA; J gene: TRBJ2-7; CDR3 DNA: TGTGCCTGGACGCGGGACTCATCCTACGAGCAGTACTTC; CDR3 protein: CAWTRDSSYEQYF
clone size: NA; V gene: TRBV29-1; D gene: NA; J gene: TRBJ1-5; CDR3 DNA: TGCAGCGTTGGGGGGGCCGATCAGCCCCAGCATTTT; CDR3 protein: CSVGGADQPQHF
clone size: once; V gene: TRBV7-3; D gene: NA; J gene: TRBJ1-1; CDR3 DNA: TGTGCCAGCAGCTCCCAGGACGGCTCTGAAGCTTTCTTT; CDR3 protein: CASSSQDGSEAFF
clone size: NA; V gene: TRBV5-6; D gene: NA; J gene: TRBJ2-1; CDR3 DNA: TGTGCCAGCAGCAAGATGGGTGAGCAGTTCTTC; CDR3 protein: CASSKMGEQFF
clone size: NA; V gene: TRBV20-1; D gene: NA; J gene: TRBJ1-5; CDR3 DNA: TGCAGTGCGTCTGCGGGCAATCAGCCCCAGCATTTT; CDR3 protein: CSASAGNQPQHF
clone size: NA; V gene: TRBV24-1; D gene: TRBD1; J gene: TRBJ2-5; CDR3 DNA: TGTGCCACCAGTGACCCCGGGACAGGGGAAGAGACCCAGTACTTC; CDR3 protein: CATSDPGTGEETQYF
clone size: NA; V gene: TRBV3-1; D gene: TRBD2; J gene: TRBJ2-1; CDR3 DNA: TGTGCCAGCAGCCTGCAGGCGGGGGGACGAAATGAGCAGTTCTTC; CDR3 protein: CASSLQAGGRNEQFF
clone size: once; V gene: TRBV11-1; D gene: TRBD2; J gene: TRBJ2-1; CDR3 DNA: TGTGCCAGCAGCTTGGGGTTCGGTCTAGCGGGAGGCTCCTCCTACAATGAGCAGTTCTTC; CDR3 protein: CASSLGFGLAGGSSYNEQFF
clone size: NA; V gene: TRBV20-1; D gene: NA; J gene: TRBJ1-3; CDR3 DNA: TGCAGTGCCCCTCGTCGGGACTCTGGAAACACCATATATTTT; CDR3 protein: CSAPRRDSGNTIYF
clone size: NA; V gene: TRBV19; D gene: NA; J gene: TRBJ2-7; CDR3 DNA: TGTGCCAGTAGTATTGGCCAGACTTTCTACGAGCAGTACTTC; CDR3 protein: CASSIGQTFYEQYF
clone size: NA; V gene: TRBV2; D gene: NA; J gene: TRBJ1-5; CDR3 DNA: TGTGCCAGCAGTAACGGGGGGGGCAATCAGCCCCAGCATTTT; CDR3 protein: CASSNGGGNQPQHF
clone size: NA; V gene: TRBV6-1; D gene: NA; J gene: TRBJ1-2; CDR3 DNA: TGTGCCAGCAGTGAGGGGTTCAAACATGGCTACACCTTC; CDR3 protein: CASSEGFKHGYTF
clone size: NA; V gene: TRBV27; D gene: TRBD1; J gene: TRBJ1-2; CDR3 DNA: TGTGCCAGCAGTTCCACAGGGGAGGTTTATGGCTACACCTTC; CDR3 protein: CASSSTGEVYGYTF
clone size: NA; V gene: TRBV23-1; D gene: NA; J gene: TRBJ1-5; CDR3 DNA: TGCGCCAGCAGTCAACCTCTTAGCAATCAGCCCCAGCATTTT; CDR3 protein: CASSQPLSNQPQHF
clone size: once; V gene: TRBV3-1; D gene: NA; J gene: TRBJ2-1; CDR3 DNA: TGTGCCAGCAGCCAAGGAAGTCGAGTCGGTGAGCAGTTCTTC; CDR3 protein: CASSQGSRVGEQFF
clone size: NA; V gene: TRBV20-1; D gene: TRBD1; J gene: TRBJ2-7; CDR3 DNA: TGCAGTGCTAGGGAAGGACAGGGGGCCTACGAGCAGTACTTC; CDR3 protein: CSAREGQGAYEQYF
clone size: once; V gene: TRBV5-1; D gene: NA; J gene: TRBJ2-5; CDR3 DNA: TGCGCCAGCAGCTTAACGAAGACCCAGTACTTC; CDR3 protein: CASSLTKTQYF
clone size: NA; V gene: TRBV2; D gene: NA; J gene: TRBJ1-2; CDR3 DNA: TGTGCCAGCTCCTTTGCTGCGCTATCTAACTATGGCTACACCTTC; CDR3 protein: CASSFAALSNYGYTF
clone size: NA; V gene: TRBV12-3/TRBV12-4; D gene: NA; J gene: TRBJ2-2; CDR3 DNA: TGTGCCAGCTGTTCACAGAACACCGGGGAGCTGTTTTTT; CDR3 protein: CASCSQNTGELFF
clone size: once; V gene: TRBV24-1; D gene: TRBD2; J gene: TRBJ2-1; CDR3 DNA: TGTGCCACCAGTGACACCGGGACTAGTGGGGGGAATGAGCAGTTCTTC; CDR3 protein: CATSDTGTSGGNEQFF
clone size: NA; V gene: TRBV20-1; D gene: NA; J gene: TRBJ2-1; CDR3 DNA: TGCAGTGCTAGAGATCTCGACCCACCCAAGGTGCAGTTCTTC; CDR3 protein: CSARDLDPPKVQFF
clone size: NA; V gene: TRBV18; D gene: TRBD1; J gene: TRBJ1-2; CDR3 DNA: TGTGCCAGCTCACCCGAACAGGGGGCGGACTATGGCTACACCTTC; CDR3 protein: CASSPEQGADYGYTF
clone size: NA; V gene: TRBV3-1; D gene: NA; J gene: TRBJ1-5; CDR3 DNA: TGTGCCAGCAGCCATTCGTTCAGGAATAATCAGCCCCAGCATTTT; CDR3 protein: CASSHSFRNNQPQHF
clone size: NA; V gene: TRBV30; D gene: TRBD2; J gene: TRBJ2-3; CDR3 DNA: TGTGCCTGGAGTGTACGCGGGGGGGGAGATACGCAGTATTTT; CDR3 protein: CAWSVRGGGDTQYF
clone size: NA; V gene: TRBV3-1; D gene: TRBD1; J gene: TRBJ1-2; CDR3 DNA: TGTGCCAGCAGCCAAGAGGCATTAACAGGGGGCGAGGACTATGGCTACACCTTC; CDR3 protein: CASSQEALTGGEDYGYTF
clone size: NA; V gene: TRBV7-9; D gene: NA; J gene: TRBJ2-3; CDR3 DNA: TGTGCCAGCAGCCCCCGGGGCCTCGGCACAGATACGCAGTATTTT; CDR3 protein: CASSPRGLGTDTQYF
clone size: NA; V gene: TRBV7-9; D gene: TRBD1; J gene: TRBJ1-5; CDR3 DNA: TGTGCCAGCAGCTTGGGACAGGGGAAACAGCCCCAGCATTTT; CDR3 protein: CASSLGQGKQPQHF
clone size: NA; V gene: TRBV12-3/TRBV12-4; D gene: TRBD1; J gene: TRBJ1-1; CDR3 DNA: TGTGCCAGCAGCTCCCAGGGGGCGAAAGCTTTCTTT; CDR3 protein: CASSSQGAKAFF
clone size: NA; V gene: TRBV20-1; D gene: NA; J gene: TRBJ2-3; CDR3 DNA: TGCAGTGCTAGAGATCCGAGAGGGGCAGATACGCAGTATTTT; CDR3 protein: CSARDPRGADTQYF
clone size: NA; V gene: TRBV29-1; D gene: NA; J gene: TRBJ2-5; CDR3 DNA: TGCAGCGCCCTCGGGGACCTCCAAGAGACCCAGTACTTC; CDR3 protein: CSALGDLQETQYF
clone size: NA; V gene: TRBV24-1; D gene: TRBD1; J gene: TRBJ2-5; CDR3 DNA: TGTGCCACCAGTGATACGTCAGGGGGATTGAGGGAGACCCAGTACTTC; CDR3 protein: CATSDTSGGLRETQYF
clone size: NA; V gene: TRBV14; D gene: NA; J gene: TRBJ2-7; CDR3 DNA: TGTGCCAGCAGCCAAGACGGTTACAGGGCTCACGAGCAGTACTTC; CDR3 protein: CASSQDGYRAHEQYF
clone size: NA; V gene: TRBV4-1; D gene: NA; J gene: TRBJ2-1; CDR3 DNA: TGCGCCAGCAGCCAAGGTCGGTTGTTCGGGGTCTTCGGCGATGAGCAGTTCTTC; CDR3 protein: CASSQGRLFGVFGDEQFF
clone size: NA; V gene: TRBV11-2; D gene: NA; J gene: TRBJ2-1; CDR3 DNA: TGTGCCAGCAGCTCCCTGAAGGGACGGTACAATGAGCAGTTCTTC; CDR3 protein: CASSSLKGRYNEQFF
clone size: NA; V gene: TRBV3-1; D gene: NA; J gene: TRBJ1-1; CDR3 DNA: TGTGCCAGCGCAGGGACGAACACTGAAGCTTTCTTT; CDR3 protein: CASAGTNTEAFF
clone size: NA; V gene: TRBV3-1; D gene: NA; J gene: TRBJ2-7; CDR3 DNA: TGTGCCAGCAGCCAAAGGTTCGGGACGGGCTACGAGCAGTACTTC; CDR3 protein: CASSQRFGTGYEQYF